A single sample is the source of the 27 T cell receptor beta chains below, sequenced in a study of blood T cell repertoires in COVID-19. Measured with immunoSEQ multiplex PCR; TCRdb has only the in-frame clones, and not every one. The table has tens of thousands of clones, over 75% seen once; the top ten hold about 17%. The sequencing sample was made of peripheral blood. These receptors were obtained from an elderly man with acute or convalescent COVID-19.

This clone was counted once. This chain connects TRBV19 to TRBJ1-5; TRBD1 matches 7 bases. The ends lost 5 bases at V and 5 bases at J; junction bases unmatched: 6. This CDR3 is built from 14 residues. Germline loops: CDR1 LNHDA, CDR2 SQIVND (reference sequence). This CDR3 reads CASSRQGSDQPQHF. The CDR3, as DNA: TGTGCCAGTAGTCGACAGGGCTCGGATCAGCCCCAGCATTTT.

V and J are TRBV11-3 and TRBJ1-6; D unclear. V was shortened by 1 base and J by 9 bases, with 7 bases between the two germline ends. The CDR3 covers 13 residues. Per germline, CDR1 SGHNT and CDR2 YENEEA. CDR3 DNA sequence: TGTGCCAGCAGCTTAGGACAAAGTTCACCCCTCCACTTT. Its protein is CASSLGQSSPLHF.

The V and J genes are TRBV7-9 and TRBJ1-5; 9 bases match TRBD1. CDR1 SEHNR and CDR2 FQNEAQ come from the germline V gene (reference sequence). V was clipped by 3 bases and J by 2 bases; unmatched bases: 5. The CDR3 sequence is 16 residues long. In DNA form, the CDR3 reads TGTGCCAGCAGCTTTGGACAGGGGAAGGGCAATCAGCCCCAGCATTTT. It is translated as CASSFGQGKGNQPQHF. Together with reference TRBV7-9 and TRBJ1-5, the CDR3 gives the full variable domain: DTGVSQNPRHKITKRGQNVTFRCDPISEHNRLYWYRQTLGQGPEFLTYFQNEAQLEKSRLLSDRFSAERPKGSFSTLEIQRTEQGDSAMYLCASSFGQGKGNQPQHFGDGTRLSIL.

This clone was detected only a few times. The chain joins TRBV6-5 to TRBJ2-2; a weak D match, TRBD1 (5 bases). The CDR3 totals 15 residues. CDR1 is MNHEY, CDR2 SVGAGI, per germline. The ends were cut back, 8 bases at V and 4 bases at J, with 17 bases in the middle. The CDR3 nucleotides are TGTGCCAGCCCAAAGGGGTCGATAGCCACCGGGGAGCTGTTTTTT. Translated: CASPKGSIATGELFF.

The chain is built from TRBV19 and TRBJ1-4; D perhaps matches TRBD1 (5 bases). With 5 bases removed from V and 4 bases from J, the gap between germline ends came to 20 bases. Per germline, CDR1 LNHDA and CDR2 SQIVND (reference sequence). CDR3 length: 17 residues. CDR3 DNA: TGTGCCAGTAGTCGGGGCCTTATCGGGGGAGATAATGAAAAACTGTTTTTT. Its translation is CASSRGLIGGDNEKLFF.

CDR3 bases: TGTGCCAGCAGTGAACAGGGGCACGAGACCTACGAGCAGTACTTC. Translated, it gives CASSEQGHETYEQYF. The V call is TRBV6-1, the J call TRBJ2-7; D might be TRBD1 (6 bases). V was clipped by 2 bases and J by 2 bases, with 13 bases between them. Germline V gene data show CDR1 as MNHNS and CDR2 as SASEGT. The CDR3 contains 15 residues.

V is TRBV29-1 and J is TRBJ2-7, with TRBD1 identical over 9 bases. The CDR3 loop spans 13 amino acids. Losses at the gene ends were 4 bases for V and 5 bases for J; bases not matched to a gene: 6. Germline CDR1 SQVTM, CDR2 ANQGSEA. Written as DNA, the CDR3 is TGCAGCGTTGGAGGGGACAGGGTCAACGAGCAGTACTTC. The encoded protein is CSVGGDRVNEQYF.

J is TRBJ1-3 and V is TRBV2; TRBD1 might be the D (5 bases). Germline V gene data show CDR1 as SNHLY and CDR2 as FYNNEI. Trimming cost V 8 bases and J 4 bases, with 18 bases left between them. CDR3 length: 15 residues. In DNA form, the CDR3 reads TGTGCCAGCGGGAGCCTCCGGGGGTCCGGAAACACCATATATTTT. Amino acid sequence: CASGSLRGSGNTIYF.

The chain recombines TRBV28 with TRBJ1-2; D is uncertain. Germline V CDR1 and CDR2: MDHEN, SYDVKM. Trimming left V 5 bases short and J 0 bases short, with 4 bases between. The CDR3 sequence is 12 residues long. In nucleotides, the CDR3 is TGTGCCAGCAGTCCTTCTAACTATGGCTACACCTTC. Translation gives CASSPSNYGYTF.

The chain joins TRBV10-1 to TRBJ2-7, with 10 bases lining up with TRBD1. CDR1 is WNHNN, CDR2 SYGVQD, per germline (reference sequence). V lost 5 bases, J lost 7 bases, and 11 bases stayed unmatched. The CDR3 sequence is 15 residues long. As DNA, the CDR3 is TGCGCCAGCAGTCCCGCCGGGACAGGGGATTGGGAGCAGTACTTC. Protein product: CASSPAGTGDWEQYF.

This clone was observed once. The chain employs TRBV13 and TRBJ2-1; 8 bases are shared with TRBD2. The CDR3 contains 17 residues. In germline, CDR1 is PRHDT, CDR2 FYEKMQ (reference sequence). After removal of 0 bases from V and 5 bases from J, the junction contained 9 bases not matched to a gene. This chain's CDR3 is CASSLGRVAGYNNEQFF. The DNA of the CDR3 is TGTGCCAGCAGCTTAGGCCGGGTAGCGGGGTATAACAATGAGCAGTTCTTC.

This chain links TRBV2 with TRBJ1-6; 7 bases map to TRBD1. This CDR3 spans 13 amino acids. Germline CDR1 SNHLY, CDR2 FYNNEI. The V and J ends lost 2 bases and 10 bases, in that order; junction bases with no gene match: 2. The CDR3 loop is CASSEQGDSPLHF. The CDR3 coding sequence is TGTGCCAGCAGTGAACAGGGGGACTCACCCCTCCACTTT. Drawing the rest from reference TRBV2 and TRBJ1-6, the complete variable domain is EPEVTQTPSHQVTQMGQEVILRCVPISNHLYFYWYRQILGQKVEFLVSFYNNEISEKSEIFDDQFSVERPDGSNFTLKIRSTKLEDSAMYFCASSEQGDSPLHFGNGTRLTVT.

J is TRBJ1-2 and V is TRBV24-1, with TRBD1 matching 8 bases. Germline CDR1 KGHDR, CDR2 SFDVKD. Trimming cost V 2 bases and J 3 bases; bases outside gene matches: 7. The CDR3 sequence is 16 residues long. CDR3 nucleotide sequence: TGTGCCACCAGTGATTCCCGGACAGGGAGTCACTATGGCTACACCTTC. Protein: CATSDSRTGSHYGYTF.

The chain is built from TRBV10-3 and TRBJ1-6; maybe TRBD1 (5 bases). Trimming took 9 bases from V and 6 from J, leaving 15 bases between them. The germline V gene has CDR1 ENHRY and CDR2 SYGVKD. CDR3 length equals 14 residues. The CDR3 spells CAITSGGSNSPLHF. For the CDR3, the DNA is TGTGCCATAACTAGCGGGGGTAGTAATTCACCCCTCCACTTT.

The rearrangement links TRBV5-4 to TRBJ2-3; TRBD1 agrees at 7 bases. The V gene end was trimmed by 3 bases and the J gene end by 4 bases; junction bases not matched to a gene: 5. This CDR3 contains 14 residues. Germline V gives CDR1 SGHNT, CDR2 YYREEE (reference sequence). This CDR3 reads CASSSRQGSDTQYF. The DNA for the CDR3 is TGTGCCAGCAGCTCCCGACAGGGCTCAGATACGCAGTATTTT.

CDR3 loop: CAISESAGTGDTGELFF. Here the CDR3 DNA reads TGTGCCATCAGTGAGTCGGCCGGGACAGGGGACACCGGGGAGCTGTTTTTT. The chain couples TRBV10-3 to TRBJ2-2; 10 bases align to TRBD1. Germline V gene data show CDR1 as ENHRY and CDR2 as SYGVKD. CDR3 length equals 17 residues. The trim removed 0 bases at V and 3 bases at J, leaving 4 bases unmatched.

The J gene is TRBJ1-1, the V gene TRBV5-1; 8 bases agree with TRBD1. Germline loops: CDR1 SGHRS, CDR2 YFSETQ. Trimming at V came to 0 bases and at J to 6 bases, leaving 10 bases not matched to a gene. This CDR3 contains 16 residues. CDR3 in amino acids: CASSLAHPGQGPEAFF. The DNA for the CDR3 is TGCGCCAGCAGCTTGGCCCACCCCGGACAGGGCCCTGAAGCTTTCTTT.

This clone came up once. The chain joins TRBV4-1 to TRBJ1-1; the match to TRBD1 covers 8 bases. Trimming at V came to 2 bases and at J to 1 base, leaving 3 bases not matched to a gene. The CDR3 covers 15 residues. Looked up from germline, CDR1 is MGHRA and CDR2 is YSYEKL. The CDR3 is CASSQSGQGNTEAFF. CDR3 bases: TGCGCCAGCAGCCAATCAGGACAGGGGAACACTGAAGCTTTCTTT.

The J gene is TRBJ1-6, the V gene TRBV4-1, with 8 bases aligning to TRBD1. V lost 3 bases, J lost 7 bases, and 8 bases stayed unmatched. Germline V CDR1 and CDR2: MGHRA, YSYEKL. The length of the CDR3 is 16 residues. The DNA for the CDR3 is TGCGCCAGCAGCCACGACGGACAGGGCTTGAATTCACCCCTCCACTTT. This gives the protein CASSHDGQGLNSPLHF.

The V call is TRBV2, the J call TRBJ2-6; 7 bases are a match to TRBD1. V lost 4 bases to trimming and J lost 3 bases; unmatched junction nucleotides: 6. Per germline, CDR1 SNHLY and CDR2 FYNNEI. The CDR3 totals 16 residues. The chain's CDR3 is CASSVTGIGGANVLTF. The CDR3 DNA reads TGTGCCAGCAGTGTGACAGGGATAGGTGGGGCCAACGTCCTGACTTTC.

The V gene is TRBV19, the J gene TRBJ2-2; D gene uncertain. The CDR3 is 15 amino acids. Trimming pared 1 base from V and 4 bases from J, leaving 10 bases between. Germline values: CDR1 LNHDA, CDR2 SQIVND (reference sequence). CDR3 protein: CASSIGSVSTGELFF. The DNA of the CDR3 is TGTGCCAGTAGTATAGGATCAGTCTCCACCGGGGAGCTGTTTTTT. Complete variable domain (other parts from reference TRBV19 and TRBJ2-2): DGGITQSPKYLFRKEGQNVTLSCEQNLNHDAMYWYRQDPGQGLRLIYYSQIVNDFQKGDIAEGYSVSREKKESFPLTVTSAQKNPTAFYLCASSIGSVSTGELFFGEGSRLTVL.

This clone appeared a single time. The J gene is TRBJ2-5, the V gene TRBV4-2; D possibly corresponds to TRBD2 (6 bases). The CDR3 sequence is 19 residues long. Trimming left V 0 bases short and J 5 bases short, with 25 bases between. CDR1 LGHNA and CDR2 YNFKEQ come from the germline V gene. The CDR3 DNA reads as TGTGCCAGCAGCCAAGATCTCGGACGGGACTCCTCGGGCCCGGAGACCCAGTACTTC. It codes for CASSQDLGRDSSGPETQYF.

The V and J genes are TRBV30 and TRBJ1-4; D remains unclear. This CDR3 comprises 14 residues. Germline CDR1 GTSNPN, CDR2 SVGIG (reference sequence). V was cut by 0 bases and J by 4 bases, with 9 bases left in between. The CDR3 protein is CAWSVNGVNEKLFF. For the CDR3, the DNA is TGTGCCTGGAGTGTGAATGGAGTTAATGAAAAACTGTTTTTT.

This rearrangement joins TRBV10-1 to TRBJ2-5, with 8 bases fitting TRBD1. The CDR3 has 16 residues. The V and J ends lost 2 bases and 0 bases, in that order; junction bases with no gene match: 5. Per the germline V gene, CDR1 is WNHNN and CDR2 is SYGVQD (reference sequence). This CDR3 is CASSEPDRANQETQYF. The CDR3 bases are TGCGCCAGCAGTGAGCCGGACAGGGCAAACCAAGAGACCCAGTACTTC.

V usage is TRBV5-1 and J usage is TRBJ1-4, with D unclear. V lost 4 bases to trimming and J lost 0 bases, with 7 bases between them. Germline CDR1 SGHRS, CDR2 YFSETQ. There are 14 residues in the CDR3. In nucleotides, the CDR3 is TGCGCCAGCAGCCCCGGGGCAACTAATGAAAAACTGTTTTTT. Translation: CASSPGATNEKLFF.

This chain uses TRBV28 with TRBJ2-7; the match to TRBD1 covers 7 bases. Per germline, CDR1 MDHEN and CDR2 SYDVKM. J lost 9 bases, V lost 3 bases, and 11 bases had no gene match. There are 14 residues in the CDR3. The CDR3 nucleotides are TGTGCCAGCAGTTTGGGGACAGTCTTCCTCGGGCAGTACTTC. The encoded protein is CASSLGTVFLGQYF.

The V call is TRBV3-1 (or the pseudogene TRBV3-2), the J call TRBJ2-6; D unclear. The CDR3 spans 15 residues. Germline CDR1 LGHDT, CDR2 YNNKEL (reference sequence). Trimming pared 2 bases from V and 0 bases from J, leaving 5 bases between. The CDR3 coding sequence is TGTGCCAGCAGCCAAACAGCCTCTGGGGCCAACGTCCTGACTTTC. As protein: CASSQTASGANVLTF.